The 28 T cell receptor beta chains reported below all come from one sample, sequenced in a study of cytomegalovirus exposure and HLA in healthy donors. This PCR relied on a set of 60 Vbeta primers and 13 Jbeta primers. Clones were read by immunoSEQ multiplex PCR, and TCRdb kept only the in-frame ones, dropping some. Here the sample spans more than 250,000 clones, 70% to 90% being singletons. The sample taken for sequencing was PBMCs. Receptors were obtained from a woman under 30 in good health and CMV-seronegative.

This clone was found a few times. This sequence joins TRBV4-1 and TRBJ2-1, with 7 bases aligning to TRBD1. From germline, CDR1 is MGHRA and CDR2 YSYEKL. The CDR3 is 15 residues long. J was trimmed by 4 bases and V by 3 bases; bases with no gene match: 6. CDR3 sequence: CASSHGTEKYNEQFF. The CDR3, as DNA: TGCGCCAGCAGCCATGGGACAGAGAAATACAATGAGCAGTTCTTC.

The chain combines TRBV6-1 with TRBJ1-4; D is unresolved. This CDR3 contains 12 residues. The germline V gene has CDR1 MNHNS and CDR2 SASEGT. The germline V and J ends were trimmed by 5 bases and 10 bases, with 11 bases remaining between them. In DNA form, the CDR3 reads TGTGCCAGCAGTAGAGTAGGAGGAAAACTGTTTTTT. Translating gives CASSRVGGKLFF.

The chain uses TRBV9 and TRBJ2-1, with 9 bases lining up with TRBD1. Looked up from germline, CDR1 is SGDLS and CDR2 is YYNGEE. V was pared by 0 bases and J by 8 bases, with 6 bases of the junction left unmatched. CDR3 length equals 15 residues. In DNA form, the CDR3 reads TGTGCCAGCAGCGTAGGAGGGACAGGGTACGATGAGCAGTTCTTC. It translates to CASSVGGTGYDEQFF.

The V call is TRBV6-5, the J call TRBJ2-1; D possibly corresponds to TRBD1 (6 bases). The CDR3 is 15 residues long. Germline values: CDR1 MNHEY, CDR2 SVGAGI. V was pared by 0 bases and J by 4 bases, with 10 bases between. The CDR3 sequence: CASSYSPDRYNEQFF. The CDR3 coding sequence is TGTGCCAGCAGTTACTCGCCGGACAGATACAATGAGCAGTTCTTC.

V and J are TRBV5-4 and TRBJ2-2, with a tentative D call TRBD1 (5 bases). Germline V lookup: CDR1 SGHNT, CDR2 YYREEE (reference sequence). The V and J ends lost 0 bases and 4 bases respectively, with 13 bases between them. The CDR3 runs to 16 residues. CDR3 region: CASSLGGSIFTGELFF. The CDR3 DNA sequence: TGTGCCAGCAGCTTGGGGGGCAGTATATTCACCGGGGAGCTGTTTTTT. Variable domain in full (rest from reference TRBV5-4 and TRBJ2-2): ETGVTQSPTHLIKTRGQQVTLRCSSQSGHNTVSWYQQALGQGPQFIFQYYREEENGRGNFPPRFSGLQFPNYSSELNVNALELDDSALYLCASSLGGSIFTGELFFGEGSRLTVL.

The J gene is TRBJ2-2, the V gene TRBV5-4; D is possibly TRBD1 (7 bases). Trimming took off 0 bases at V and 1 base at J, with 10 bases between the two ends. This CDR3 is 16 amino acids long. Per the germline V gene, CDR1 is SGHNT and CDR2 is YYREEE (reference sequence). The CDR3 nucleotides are TGTGCCAGCAGCTTGGCCAGGGGGGTGAACACCGGGGAGCTGTTTTTT. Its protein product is CASSLARGVNTGELFF. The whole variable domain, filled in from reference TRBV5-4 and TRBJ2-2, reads ETGVTQSPTHLIKTRGQQVTLRCSSQSGHNTVSWYQQALGQGPQFIFQYYREEENGRGNFPPRFSGLQFPNYSSELNVNALELDDSALYLCASSLARGVNTGELFFGEGSRLTVL.

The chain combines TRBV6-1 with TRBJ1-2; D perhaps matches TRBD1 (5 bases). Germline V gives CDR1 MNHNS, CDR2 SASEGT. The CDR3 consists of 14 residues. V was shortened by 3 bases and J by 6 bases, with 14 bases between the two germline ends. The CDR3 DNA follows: TGTGCCAGCAGTGATTTGGGGGGAGGGAATGGCTACACCTTC. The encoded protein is CASSDLGGGNGYTF.

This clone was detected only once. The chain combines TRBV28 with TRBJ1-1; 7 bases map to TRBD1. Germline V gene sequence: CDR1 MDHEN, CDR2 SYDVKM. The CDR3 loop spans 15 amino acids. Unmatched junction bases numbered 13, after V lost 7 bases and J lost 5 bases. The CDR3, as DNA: TGTGCCAGCATCCACTCGCGGGTACAGGGGACTGAAGCTTTCTTT. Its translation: CASIHSRVQGTEAFF.

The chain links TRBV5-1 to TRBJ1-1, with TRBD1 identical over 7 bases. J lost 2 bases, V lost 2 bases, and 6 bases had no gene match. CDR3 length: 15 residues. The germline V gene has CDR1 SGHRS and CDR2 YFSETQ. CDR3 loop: CASSFTTGPNTEAFF. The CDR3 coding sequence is TGCGCCAGCAGCTTCACGACAGGGCCTAACACTGAAGCTTTCTTT.

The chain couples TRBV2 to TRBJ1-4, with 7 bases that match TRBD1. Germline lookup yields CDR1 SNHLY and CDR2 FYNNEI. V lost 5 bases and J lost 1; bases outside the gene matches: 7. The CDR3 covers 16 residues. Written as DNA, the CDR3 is TGTGCCAGCAGTCGACAGGGAGAAGGAACTAATGAAAAACTGTTTTTT. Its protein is CASSRQGEGTNEKLFF. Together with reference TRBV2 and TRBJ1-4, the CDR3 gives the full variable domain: EPEVTQTPSHQVTQMGQEVILRCVPISNHLYFYWYRQILGQKVEFLVSFYNNEISEKSEIFDDQFSVERPDGSNFTLKIRSTKLEDSAMYFCASSRQGEGTNEKLFFGSGTQLSVL.

CDR3 nucleotides: TGTGCCAGCGGCAGGGGGCTTGGCAATCAGCCCCAGCATTTT. Its translation is CASGRGLGNQPQHF. The rearrangement uses TRBV2 and TRBJ1-5; TRBD1 matches 8 bases. The CDR3 is 14 residues long. V dropped 8 bases and J dropped 2; count of bases not matched to a gene: 5. The germline V gene encodes CDR1 SNHLY and CDR2 FYNNEI.

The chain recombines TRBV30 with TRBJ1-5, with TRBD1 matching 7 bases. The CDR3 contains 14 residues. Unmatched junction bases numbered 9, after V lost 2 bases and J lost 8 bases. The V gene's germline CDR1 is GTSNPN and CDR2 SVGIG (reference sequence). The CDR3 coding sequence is TGTGCCTGGAGTATAGGGACAGTGAGTAAGCCCCAGCATTTT. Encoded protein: CAWSIGTVSKPQHF.

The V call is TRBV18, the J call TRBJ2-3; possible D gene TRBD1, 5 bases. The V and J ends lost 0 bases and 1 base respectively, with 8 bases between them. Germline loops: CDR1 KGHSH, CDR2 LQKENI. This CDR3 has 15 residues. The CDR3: CASSPPSRGTDTQYF. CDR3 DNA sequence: TGTGCCAGCTCACCACCGAGCAGGGGCACAGATACGCAGTATTTT.

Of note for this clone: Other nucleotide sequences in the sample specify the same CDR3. CDR3 region: CASTRGGTEAFF. CDR3 DNA sequence: TGTGCCAGCACGAGGGGAGGGACTGAAGCTTTCTTT. This sequence joins TRBV6-5 and TRBJ1-1; D might be TRBD1 (5 bases). CDR3 length: 12 amino acids. The germline V gene encodes CDR1 MNHEY and CDR2 SVGAGI. V lost 7 bases and J lost 5, with 11 bases in between.

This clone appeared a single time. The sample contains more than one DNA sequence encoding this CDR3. The CDR3, as DNA: TGTGCCAGCTCACCTTCAACCGGGGAGCTGTTTTTT. Encoded protein: CASSPSTGELFF. The chain employs TRBV18 and TRBJ2-2; no reliable D call. The length of the CDR3 is 12 residues. V lost 3 bases and J lost 5, with 4 bases in between. Germline V gene sequence: CDR1 KGHSH, CDR2 LQKENI.

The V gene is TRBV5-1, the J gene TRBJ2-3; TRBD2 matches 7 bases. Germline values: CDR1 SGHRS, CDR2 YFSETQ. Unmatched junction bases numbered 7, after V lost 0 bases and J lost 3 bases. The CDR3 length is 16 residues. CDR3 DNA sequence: TGCGCCAGCAGCTTGGGGGCTAGCGGTATTACAGATACGCAGTATTTT. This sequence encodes CASSLGASGITDTQYF.

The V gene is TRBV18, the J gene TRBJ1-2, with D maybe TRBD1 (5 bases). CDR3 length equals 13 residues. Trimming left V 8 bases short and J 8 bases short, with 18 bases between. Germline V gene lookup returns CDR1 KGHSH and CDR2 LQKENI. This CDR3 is CASISTRDDGYTF. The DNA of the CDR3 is TGTGCCAGCATATCCACCAGGGATGACGGCTACACCTTC.

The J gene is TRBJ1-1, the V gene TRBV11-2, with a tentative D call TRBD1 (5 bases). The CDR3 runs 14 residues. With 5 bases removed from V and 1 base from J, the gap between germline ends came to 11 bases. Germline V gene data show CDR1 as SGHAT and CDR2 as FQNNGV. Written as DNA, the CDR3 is TGTGCCAGCAGCCCGGACACACCGAACACTGAAGCTTTCTTT. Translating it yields CASSPDTPNTEAFF.

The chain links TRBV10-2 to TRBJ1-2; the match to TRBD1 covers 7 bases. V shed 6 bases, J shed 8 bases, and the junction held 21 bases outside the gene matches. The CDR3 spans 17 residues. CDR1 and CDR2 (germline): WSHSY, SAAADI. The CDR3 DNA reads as TGCGCCAGCAGCGACTTCCTACCGACAGGGACGAGCGGAGGCTACACCTTC. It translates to CASSDFLPTGTSGGYTF.

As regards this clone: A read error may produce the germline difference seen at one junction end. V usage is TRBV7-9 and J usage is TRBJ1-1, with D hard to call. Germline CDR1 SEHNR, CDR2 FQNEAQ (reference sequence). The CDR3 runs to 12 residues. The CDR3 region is CSSSPPSSEAFF. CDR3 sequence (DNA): TGTTCCAGCAGCCCTCCGAGCTCTGAAGCTTTCTTT.

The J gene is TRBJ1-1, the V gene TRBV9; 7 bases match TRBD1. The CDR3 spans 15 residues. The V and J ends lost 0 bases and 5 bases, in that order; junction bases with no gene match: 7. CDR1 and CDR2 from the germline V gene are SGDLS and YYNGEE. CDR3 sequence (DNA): TGTGCCAGCAGCGTAGTAACAGGGGCCGGGACTGAAGCTTTCTTT. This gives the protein CASSVVTGAGTEAFF.

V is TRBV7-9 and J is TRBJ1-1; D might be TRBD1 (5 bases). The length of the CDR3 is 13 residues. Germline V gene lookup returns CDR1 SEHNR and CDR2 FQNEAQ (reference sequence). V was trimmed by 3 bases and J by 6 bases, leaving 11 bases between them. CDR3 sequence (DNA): TGTGCCAGCAGCTTCGGGGGACGAGCTGAAGCTTTCTTT. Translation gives CASSFGGRAEAFF.

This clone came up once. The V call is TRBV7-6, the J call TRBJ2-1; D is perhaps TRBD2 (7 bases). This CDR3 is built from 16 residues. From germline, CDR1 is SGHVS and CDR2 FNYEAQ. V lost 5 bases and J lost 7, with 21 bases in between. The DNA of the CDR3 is TGTGCCAGCAGCCCGAGAGTAGGGGGGGCCTTAAATGAGCAGTTCTTC. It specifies CASSPRVGGALNEQFF.

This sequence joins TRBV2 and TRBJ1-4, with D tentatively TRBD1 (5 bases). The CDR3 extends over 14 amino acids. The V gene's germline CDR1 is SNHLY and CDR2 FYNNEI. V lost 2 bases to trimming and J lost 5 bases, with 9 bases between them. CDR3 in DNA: TGTGCCAGCAGTGAACATCCAGGGAATGAAAAACTGTTTTTT. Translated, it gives CASSEHPGNEKLFF.

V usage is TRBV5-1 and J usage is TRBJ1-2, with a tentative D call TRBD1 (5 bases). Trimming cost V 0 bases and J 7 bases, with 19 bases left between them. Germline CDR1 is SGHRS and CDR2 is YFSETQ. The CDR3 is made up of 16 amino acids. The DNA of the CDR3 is TGCGCCAGCAGCTTGGAGCCAGCCCTTGTTCAGGGTGGCTACACCTTC. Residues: CASSLEPALVQGGYTF.

CDR3 region: CASTLSGKETQYF. The CDR3 region has the DNA TGCGCCAGCACCCTTAGCGGGAAAGAGACCCAGTACTTC. V usage is TRBV5-1 and J usage is TRBJ2-5; 8 bases align to TRBD2. The CDR3 extends over 13 amino acids. Germline CDR1 and CDR2: SGHRS and YFSETQ. J lost 3 bases, V lost 6 bases, and 4 bases had no gene match.

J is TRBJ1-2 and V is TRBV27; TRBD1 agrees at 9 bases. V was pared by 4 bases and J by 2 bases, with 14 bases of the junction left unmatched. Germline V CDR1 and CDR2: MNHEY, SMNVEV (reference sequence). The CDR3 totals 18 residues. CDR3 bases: TGTGCCAGCAGTTCCTTTCCGGGACAGGGTATTGTGAACTATGGCTACACCTTC. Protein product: CASSSFPGQGIVNYGYTF.

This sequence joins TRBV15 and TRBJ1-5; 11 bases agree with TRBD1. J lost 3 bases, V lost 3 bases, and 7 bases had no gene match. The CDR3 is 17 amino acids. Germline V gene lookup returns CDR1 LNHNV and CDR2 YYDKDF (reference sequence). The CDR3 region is CATSRSRDRGVNQPQHF. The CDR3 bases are TGTGCCACCAGCAGGTCCCGGGACAGGGGGGTCAATCAGCCCCAGCATTTT.